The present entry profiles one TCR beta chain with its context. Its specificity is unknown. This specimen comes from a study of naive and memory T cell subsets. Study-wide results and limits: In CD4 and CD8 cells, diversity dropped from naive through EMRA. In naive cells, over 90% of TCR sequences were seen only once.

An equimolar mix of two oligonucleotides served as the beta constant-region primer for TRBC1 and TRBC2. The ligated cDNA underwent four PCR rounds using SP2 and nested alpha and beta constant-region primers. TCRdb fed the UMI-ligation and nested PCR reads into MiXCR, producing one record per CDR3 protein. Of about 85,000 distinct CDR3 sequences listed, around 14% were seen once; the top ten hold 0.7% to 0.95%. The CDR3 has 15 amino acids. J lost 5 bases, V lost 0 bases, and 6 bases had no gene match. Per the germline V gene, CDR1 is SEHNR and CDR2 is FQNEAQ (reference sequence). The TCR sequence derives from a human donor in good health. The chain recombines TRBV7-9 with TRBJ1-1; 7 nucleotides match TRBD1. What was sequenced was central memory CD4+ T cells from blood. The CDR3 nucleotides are TGTGCCAGCAGCTTAGCGCGACAGGGATGGACTGAAGCTTTCTTT. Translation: CASSLARQGWTEAFF.